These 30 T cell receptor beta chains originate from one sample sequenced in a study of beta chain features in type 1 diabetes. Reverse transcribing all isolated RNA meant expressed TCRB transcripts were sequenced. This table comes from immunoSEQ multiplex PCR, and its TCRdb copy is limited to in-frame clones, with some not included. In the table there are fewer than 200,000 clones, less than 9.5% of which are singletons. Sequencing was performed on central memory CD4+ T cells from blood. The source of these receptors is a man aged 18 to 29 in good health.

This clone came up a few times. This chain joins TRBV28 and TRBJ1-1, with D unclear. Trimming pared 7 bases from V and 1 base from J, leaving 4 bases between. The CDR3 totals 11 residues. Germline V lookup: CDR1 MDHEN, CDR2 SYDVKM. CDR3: CASNGNTEAFF. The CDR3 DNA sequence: TGTGCCAGCAACGGGAACACTGAAGCTTTCTTT.

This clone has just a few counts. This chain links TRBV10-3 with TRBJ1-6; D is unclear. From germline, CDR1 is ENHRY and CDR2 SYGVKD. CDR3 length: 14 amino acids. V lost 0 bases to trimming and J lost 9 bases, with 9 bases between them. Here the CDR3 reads CAISESRTVSPLHF. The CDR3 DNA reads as TGTGCCATCAGTGAGTCGCGAACCGTTTCACCCCTCCACTTT.

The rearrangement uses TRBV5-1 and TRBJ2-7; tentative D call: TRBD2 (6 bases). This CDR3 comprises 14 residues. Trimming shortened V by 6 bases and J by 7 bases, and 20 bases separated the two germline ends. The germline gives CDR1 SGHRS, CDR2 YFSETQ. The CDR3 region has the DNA TGCGCCAGCACGGCCAGCGACAGTGGGACTGAGCAGTACTTC. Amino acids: CASTASDSGTEQYF. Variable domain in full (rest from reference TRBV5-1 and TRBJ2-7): KAGVTQTPRYLIKTRGQQVTLSCSPISGHRSVSWYQQTPGQGLQFLFEYFSETQRNKGNFPGRFSGRQFSNSRSEMNVSTLELGDSALYLCASTASDSGTEQYFGPGTRLTVT.

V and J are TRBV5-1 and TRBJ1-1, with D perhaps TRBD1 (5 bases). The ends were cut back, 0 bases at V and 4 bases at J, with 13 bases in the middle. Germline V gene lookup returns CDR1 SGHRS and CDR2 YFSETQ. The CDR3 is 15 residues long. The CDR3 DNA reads TGCGCCAGCAGCTTGGCCGTCAGGGATGGCACTGAAGCTTTCTTT. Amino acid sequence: CASSLAVRDGTEAFF.

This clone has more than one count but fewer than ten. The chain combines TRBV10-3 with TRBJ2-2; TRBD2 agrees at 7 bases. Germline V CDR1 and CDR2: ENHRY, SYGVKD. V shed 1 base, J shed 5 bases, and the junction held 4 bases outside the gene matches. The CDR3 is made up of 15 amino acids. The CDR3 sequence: CAISELSGGTGELFF. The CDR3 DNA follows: TGTGCCATCAGTGAGTTGTCGGGGGGAACCGGGGAGCTGTTTTTT.

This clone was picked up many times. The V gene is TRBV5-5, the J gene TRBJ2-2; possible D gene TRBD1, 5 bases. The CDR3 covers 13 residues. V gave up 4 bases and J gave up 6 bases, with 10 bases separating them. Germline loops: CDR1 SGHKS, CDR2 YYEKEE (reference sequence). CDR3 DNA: TGTGCCAGCAGCCGGACACCGGCCGGGGAGCTGTTTTTT. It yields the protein CASSRTPAGELFF.

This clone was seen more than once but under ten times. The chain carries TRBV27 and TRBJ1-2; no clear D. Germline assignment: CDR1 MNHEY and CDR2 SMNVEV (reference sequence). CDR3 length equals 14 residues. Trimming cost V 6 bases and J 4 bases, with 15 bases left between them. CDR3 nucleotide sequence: TGTGCCAGCAGCCCCCTCGTTGGGCCCTATGGCTACACCTTC. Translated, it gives CASSPLVGPYGYTF.

The CDR3 is CASSLDINQPQHF. The CDR3 DNA reads TGTGCCAGCAGCTTGGACATCAATCAGCCCCAGCATTTT. J is TRBJ1-5 and V is TRBV7-2; D might be TRBD1 (5 bases). Germline values: CDR1 SGHTA, CDR2 FQGNSA. Trimming took off 3 bases at V and 3 bases at J, with 6 bases between the two ends. This CDR3 spans 13 amino acids.

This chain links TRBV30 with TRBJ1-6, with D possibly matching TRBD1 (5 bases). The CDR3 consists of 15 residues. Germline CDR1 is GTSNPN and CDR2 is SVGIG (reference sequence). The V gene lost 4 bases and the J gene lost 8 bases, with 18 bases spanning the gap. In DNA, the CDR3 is TGTGCCTGGAATCGACGTAGGGGCTCTGATTCACCCCTCCACTTT. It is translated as CAWNRRRGSDSPLHF.

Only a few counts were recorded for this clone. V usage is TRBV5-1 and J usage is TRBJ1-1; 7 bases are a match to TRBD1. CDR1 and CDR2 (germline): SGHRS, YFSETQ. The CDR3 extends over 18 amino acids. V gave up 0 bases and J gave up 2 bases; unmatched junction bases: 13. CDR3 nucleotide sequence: TGCGCCAGCAGCTTGGAAAGGGGATTGGGACAGCCAAACACTGAAGCTTTCTTT. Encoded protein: CASSLERGLGQPNTEAFF.

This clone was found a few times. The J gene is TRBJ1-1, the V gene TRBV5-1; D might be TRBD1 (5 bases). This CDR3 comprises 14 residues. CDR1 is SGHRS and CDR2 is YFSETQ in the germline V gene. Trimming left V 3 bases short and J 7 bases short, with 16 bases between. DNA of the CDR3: TGCGCCAGCAGCTCAGGGATGCGGGGCGGTGAAGCTTTCTTT. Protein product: CASSSGMRGGEAFF.

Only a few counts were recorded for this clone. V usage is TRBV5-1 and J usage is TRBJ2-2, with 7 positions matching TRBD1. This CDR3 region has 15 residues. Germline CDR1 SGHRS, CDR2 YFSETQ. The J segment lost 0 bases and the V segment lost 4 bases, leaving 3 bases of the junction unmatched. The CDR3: CASSAGTANTGELFF. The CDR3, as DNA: TGCGCCAGCAGCGCTGGGACAGCGAACACCGGGGAGCTGTTTTTT.

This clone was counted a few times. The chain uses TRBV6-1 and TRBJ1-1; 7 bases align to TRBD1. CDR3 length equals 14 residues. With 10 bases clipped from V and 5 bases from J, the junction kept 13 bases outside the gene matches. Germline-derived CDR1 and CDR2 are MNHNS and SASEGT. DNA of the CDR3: TGTGCCACTGACAGGGTCGCCGGGAAGACTGAAGCTTTCTTT. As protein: CATDRVAGKTEAFF.

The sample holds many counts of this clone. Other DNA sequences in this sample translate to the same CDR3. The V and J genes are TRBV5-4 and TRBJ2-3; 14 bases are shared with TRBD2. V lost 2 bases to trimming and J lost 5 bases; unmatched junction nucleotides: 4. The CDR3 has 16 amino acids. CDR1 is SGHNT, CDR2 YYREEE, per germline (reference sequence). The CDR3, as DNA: TGTGCCAGCAGCTTTGGACTAGCGGGGGGCGGAGATACGCAGTATTTT. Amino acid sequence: CASSFGLAGGGDTQYF.

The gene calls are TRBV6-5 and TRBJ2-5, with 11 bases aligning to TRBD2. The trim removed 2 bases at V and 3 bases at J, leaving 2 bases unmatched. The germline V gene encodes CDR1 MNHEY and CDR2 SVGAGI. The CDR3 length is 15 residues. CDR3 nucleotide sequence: TGTGCCAGCAGTTACGGGACTAGCGGTAAAGAGACCCAGTACTTC. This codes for CASSYGTSGKETQYF.

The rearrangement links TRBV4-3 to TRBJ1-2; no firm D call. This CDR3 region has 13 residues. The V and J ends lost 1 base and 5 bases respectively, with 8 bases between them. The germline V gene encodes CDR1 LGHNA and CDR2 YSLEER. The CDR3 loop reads CASSQGETYGYTF. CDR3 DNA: TGCGCCAGCAGCCAAGGCGAAACTTATGGCTACACCTTC.

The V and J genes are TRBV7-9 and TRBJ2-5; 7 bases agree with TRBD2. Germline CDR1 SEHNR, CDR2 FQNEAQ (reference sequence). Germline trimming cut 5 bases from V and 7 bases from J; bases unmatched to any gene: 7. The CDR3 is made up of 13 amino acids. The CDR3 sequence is CASSMDTGGTQYF. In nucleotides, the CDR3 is TGTGCCAGCAGCATGGACACGGGAGGGACCCAGTACTTC.

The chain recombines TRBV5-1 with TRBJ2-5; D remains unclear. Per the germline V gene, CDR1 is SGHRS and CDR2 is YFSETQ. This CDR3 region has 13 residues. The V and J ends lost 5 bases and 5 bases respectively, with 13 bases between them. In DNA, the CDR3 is TGCGCCAGCAGTTTCGCCGCCGGGGAGACCCAGTACTTC. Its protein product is CASSFAAGETQYF.

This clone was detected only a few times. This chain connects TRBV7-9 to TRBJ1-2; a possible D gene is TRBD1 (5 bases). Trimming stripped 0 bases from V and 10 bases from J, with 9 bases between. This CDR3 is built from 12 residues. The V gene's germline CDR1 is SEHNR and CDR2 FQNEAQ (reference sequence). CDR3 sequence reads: CASSLAQGDYTF. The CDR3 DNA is TGTGCCAGCAGCTTAGCGCAGGGCGACTACACCTTC.

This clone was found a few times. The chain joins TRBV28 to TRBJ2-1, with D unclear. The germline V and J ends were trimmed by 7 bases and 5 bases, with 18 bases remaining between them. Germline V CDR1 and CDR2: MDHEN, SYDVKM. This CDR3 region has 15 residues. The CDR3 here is CASTLDSHADNEQFF. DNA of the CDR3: TGTGCCAGCACCCTTGATAGCCACGCGGACAATGAGCAGTTCTTC.

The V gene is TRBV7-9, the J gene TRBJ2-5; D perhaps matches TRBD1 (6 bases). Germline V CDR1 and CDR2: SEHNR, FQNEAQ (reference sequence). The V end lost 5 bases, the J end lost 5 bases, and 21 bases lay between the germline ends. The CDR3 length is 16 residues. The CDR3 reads CASSDWTDDLGETQYF. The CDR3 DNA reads TGTGCCAGCAGCGACTGGACAGATGACCTTGGGGAGACCCAGTACTTC.

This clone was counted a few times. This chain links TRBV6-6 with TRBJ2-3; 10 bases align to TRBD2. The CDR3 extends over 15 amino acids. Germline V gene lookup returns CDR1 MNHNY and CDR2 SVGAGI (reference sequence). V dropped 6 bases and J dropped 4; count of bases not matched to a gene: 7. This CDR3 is CASRTGLAAADTQYF. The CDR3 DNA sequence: TGTGCCAGCAGAACCGGACTAGCGGCAGCAGATACGCAGTATTTT.

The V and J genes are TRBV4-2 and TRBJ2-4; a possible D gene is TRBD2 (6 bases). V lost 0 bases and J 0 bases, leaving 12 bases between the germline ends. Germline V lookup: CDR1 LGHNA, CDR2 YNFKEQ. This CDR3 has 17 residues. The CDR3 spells CASSQDGGTLAKNIQYF. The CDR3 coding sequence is TGTGCCAGCAGCCAAGATGGGGGGACCCTAGCCAAAAACATTCAGTACTTC.

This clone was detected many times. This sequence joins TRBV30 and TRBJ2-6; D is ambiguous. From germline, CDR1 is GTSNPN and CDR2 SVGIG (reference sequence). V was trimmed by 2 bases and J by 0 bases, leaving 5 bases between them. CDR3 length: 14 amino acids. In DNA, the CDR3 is TGTGCCTGGAGTTCAGGCTCTGGGGCCAACGTCCTGACTTTC. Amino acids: CAWSSGSGANVLTF.

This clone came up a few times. CDR3: CSAWTGDGNTIYF. Written as DNA, the CDR3 is TGCAGCGCCTGGACAGGGGACGGAAACACCATATATTTT. This chain joins TRBV29-1 and TRBJ1-3; TRBD1 agrees at 9 bases. There are 13 residues in the CDR3. Trimming cost V 7 bases and J 4 bases; bases outside gene matches: 5. Germline CDR1 and CDR2: SQVTM and ANQGSEA.

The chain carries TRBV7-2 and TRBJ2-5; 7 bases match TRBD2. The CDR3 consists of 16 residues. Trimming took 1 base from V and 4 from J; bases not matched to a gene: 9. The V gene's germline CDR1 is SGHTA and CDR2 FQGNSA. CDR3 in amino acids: CASSLGVPGGTETQYF. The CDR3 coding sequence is TGTGCCAGCAGCTTAGGCGTGCCGGGGGGAACAGAGACCCAGTACTTC.

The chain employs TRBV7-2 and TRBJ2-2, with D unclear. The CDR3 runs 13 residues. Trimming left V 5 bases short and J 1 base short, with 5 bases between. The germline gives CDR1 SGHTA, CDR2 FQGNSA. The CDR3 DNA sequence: TGTGCCAGCAGCCAGTGGAACACCGGGGAGCTGTTTTTT. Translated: CASSQWNTGELFF. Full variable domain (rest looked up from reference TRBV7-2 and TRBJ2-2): GAGVSQSPSNKVTEKGKDVELRCDPISGHTALYWYRQSLGQGLEFLIYFQGNSAPDKSGLPSDRFSAERTGGSVSTLTIQRTQQEDSAVYLCASSQWNTGELFFGEGSRLTVL.

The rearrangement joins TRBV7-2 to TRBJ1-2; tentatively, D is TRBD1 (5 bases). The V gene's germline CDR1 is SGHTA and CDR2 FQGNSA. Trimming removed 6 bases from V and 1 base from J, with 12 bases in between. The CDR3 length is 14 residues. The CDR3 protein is CASSLSGINYGYTF. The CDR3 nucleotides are TGTGCCAGCAGTTTATCAGGGATTAACTATGGCTACACCTTC.

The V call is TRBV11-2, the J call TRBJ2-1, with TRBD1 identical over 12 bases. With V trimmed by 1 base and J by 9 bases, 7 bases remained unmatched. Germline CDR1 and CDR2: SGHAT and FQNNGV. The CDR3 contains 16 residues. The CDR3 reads CASSLGGGTGGREQFF. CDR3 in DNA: TGTGCCAGCAGCTTAGGTGGGGGGACAGGGGGCCGTGAGCAGTTCTTC.

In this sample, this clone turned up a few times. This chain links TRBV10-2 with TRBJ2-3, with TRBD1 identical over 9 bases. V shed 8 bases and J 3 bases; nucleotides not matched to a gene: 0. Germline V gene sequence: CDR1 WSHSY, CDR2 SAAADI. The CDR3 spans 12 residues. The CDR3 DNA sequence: TGCGCCAGCGGACAGGGGACAGATACGCAGTATTTT. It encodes CASGQGTDTQYF.